The present T cell receptor (beta chain) was sequenced within a study of early T cells in non-severe SARS-CoV-2 infection. TCRdb re-analysed the 5' RACE reads in MiXCR, keeping a single row per CDR3 protein. The table lists roughly 64,000 distinct CDR3 sequences, about 12% of them singletons. The CDR3 extends over 16 amino acids. Trimming stripped 0 bases from V and 3 bases from J, with 13 bases between. CDR1 is SGHAT and CDR2 is FQNNGV in the germline V gene. This TCR derives from an adult who was a healthcare worker with PCR-confirmed SARS-CoV-2 infection or an uninfected control (not recorded which). The sample taken for sequencing was whole blood. The V and J genes are TRBV11-2 and TRBJ2-3; D not resolved. The CDR3 region is CASSLEVLERTDTQYF. The CDR3 DNA is TGTGCCAGCAGCTTAGAAGTCCTAGAACGGACAGATACGCAGTATTTT.